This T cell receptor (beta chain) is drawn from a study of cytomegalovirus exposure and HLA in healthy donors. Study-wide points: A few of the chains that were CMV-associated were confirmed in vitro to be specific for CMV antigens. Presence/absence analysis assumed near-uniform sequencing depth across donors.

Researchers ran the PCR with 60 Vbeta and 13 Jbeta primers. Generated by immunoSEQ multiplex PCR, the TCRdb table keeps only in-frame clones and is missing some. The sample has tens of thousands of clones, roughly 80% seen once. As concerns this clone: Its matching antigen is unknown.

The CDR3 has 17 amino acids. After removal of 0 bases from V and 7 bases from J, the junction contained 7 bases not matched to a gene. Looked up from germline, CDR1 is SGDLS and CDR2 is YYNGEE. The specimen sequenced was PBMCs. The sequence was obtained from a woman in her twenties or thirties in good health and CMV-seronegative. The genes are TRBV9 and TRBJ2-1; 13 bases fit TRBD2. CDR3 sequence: CASSVVWTSGSWNEQFF. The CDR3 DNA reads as TGTGCCAGCAGCGTAGTTTGGACTAGCGGGAGTTGGAATGAGCAGTTCTTC.